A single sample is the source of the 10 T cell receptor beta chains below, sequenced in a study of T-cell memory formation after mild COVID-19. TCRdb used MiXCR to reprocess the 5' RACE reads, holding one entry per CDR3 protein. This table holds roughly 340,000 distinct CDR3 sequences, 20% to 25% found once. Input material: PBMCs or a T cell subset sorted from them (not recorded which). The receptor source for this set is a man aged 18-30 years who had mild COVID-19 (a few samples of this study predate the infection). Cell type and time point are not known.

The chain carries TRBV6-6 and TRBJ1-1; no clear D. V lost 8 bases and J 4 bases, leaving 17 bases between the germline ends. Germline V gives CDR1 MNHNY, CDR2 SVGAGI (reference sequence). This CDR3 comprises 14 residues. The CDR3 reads CASLFEGTGTEAFF. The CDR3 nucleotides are TGTGCCAGCCTTTTCGAGGGCACGGGCACTGAAGCTTTCTTT.

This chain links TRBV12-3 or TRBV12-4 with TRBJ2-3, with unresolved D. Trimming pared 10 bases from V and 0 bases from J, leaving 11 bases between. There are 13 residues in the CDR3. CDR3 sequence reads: CATQDTSTDTQYF. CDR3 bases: TGTGCCACCCAAGACACCAGCACAGATACGCAGTATTTT.

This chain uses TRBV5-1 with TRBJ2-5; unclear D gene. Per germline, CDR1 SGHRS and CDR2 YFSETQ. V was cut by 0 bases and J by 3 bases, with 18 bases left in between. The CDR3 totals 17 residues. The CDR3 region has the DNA TGCGCCAGCAGCTTGGCCTGGTCGTCGACTTCCGAAGAGACCCAGTACTTC. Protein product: CASSLAWSSTSEETQYF. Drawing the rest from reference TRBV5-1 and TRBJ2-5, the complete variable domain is KAGVTQTPRYLIKTRGQQVTLSCSPISGHRSVSWYQQTPGQGLQFLFEYFSETQRNKGNFPGRFSGRQFSNSRSEMNVSTLELGDSALYLCASSLAWSSTSEETQYFGPGTRLLVL.

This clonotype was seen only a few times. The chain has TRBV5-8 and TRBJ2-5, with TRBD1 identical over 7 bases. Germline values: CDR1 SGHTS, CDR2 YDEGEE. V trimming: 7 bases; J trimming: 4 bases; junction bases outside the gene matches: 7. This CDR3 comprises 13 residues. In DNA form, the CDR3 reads TGTGCCAGCCGACAGGGTGTGGGAGAGACCCAGTACTTC. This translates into CASRQGVGETQYF.

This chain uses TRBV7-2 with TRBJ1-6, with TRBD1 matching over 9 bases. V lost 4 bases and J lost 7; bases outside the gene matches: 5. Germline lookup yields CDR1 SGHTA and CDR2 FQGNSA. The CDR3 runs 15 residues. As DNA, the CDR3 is TGTGCCAGCAGCTGGGCTGGACAGGGGAATTCACCCCTCCACTTT. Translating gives CASSWAGQGNSPLHF.

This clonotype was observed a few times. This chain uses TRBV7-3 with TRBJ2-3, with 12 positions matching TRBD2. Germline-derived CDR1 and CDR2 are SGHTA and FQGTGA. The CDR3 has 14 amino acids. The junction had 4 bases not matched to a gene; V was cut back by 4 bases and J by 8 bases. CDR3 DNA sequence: TGTGCCAGCAGCTCTAGCGGGGGGGCCTCTACGCAGTATTTT. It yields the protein CASSSSGGASTQYF. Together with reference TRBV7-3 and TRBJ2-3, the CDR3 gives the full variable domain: GAGVSQTPSNKVTEKGKYVELRCDPISGHTALYWYRQSLGQGPEFLIYFQGTGAADDSGLPNDRFFAVRPEGSVSTLKIQRTERGDSAVYLCASSSSGGASTQYFGPGTRLTVL.

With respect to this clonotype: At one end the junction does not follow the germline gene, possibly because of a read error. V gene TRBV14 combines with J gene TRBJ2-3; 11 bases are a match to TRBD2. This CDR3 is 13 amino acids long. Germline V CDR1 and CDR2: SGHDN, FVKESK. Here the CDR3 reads CASSQYGTSGVVF. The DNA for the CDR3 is TGTGCCAGCAGCCAGTATGGGACTAGCGGCGTAGTTTTT.

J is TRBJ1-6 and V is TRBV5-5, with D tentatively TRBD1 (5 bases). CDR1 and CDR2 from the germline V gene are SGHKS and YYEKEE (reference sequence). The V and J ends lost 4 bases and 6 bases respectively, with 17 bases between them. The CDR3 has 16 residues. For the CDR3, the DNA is TGTGCCAGCAGCCCCGGACCCCCAGGGATTAATTCACCCCTCCACTTT. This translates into CASSPGPPGINSPLHF. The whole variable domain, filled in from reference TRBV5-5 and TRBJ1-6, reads DAGVTQSPTHLIKTRGQQVTLRCSPISGHKSVSWYQQVLGQGPQFIFQYYEKEERGRGNFPDRFSARQFPNYSSELNVNALLLGDSALYLCASSPGPPGINSPLHFGNGTRLTVT.

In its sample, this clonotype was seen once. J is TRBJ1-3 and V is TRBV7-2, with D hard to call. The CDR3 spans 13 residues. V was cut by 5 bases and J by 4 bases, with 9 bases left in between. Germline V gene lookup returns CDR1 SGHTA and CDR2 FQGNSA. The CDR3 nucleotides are TGTGCCAGCAGCCCAGTTACCGGAAACACCATATATTTT. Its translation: CASSPVTGNTIYF. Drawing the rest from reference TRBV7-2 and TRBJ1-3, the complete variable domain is GAGVSQSPSNKVTEKGKDVELRCDPISGHTALYWYRQSLGQGLEFLIYFQGNSAPDKSGLPSDRFSAERTGGSVSTLTIQRTQQEDSAVYLCASSPVTGNTIYFGEGSWLTVV.

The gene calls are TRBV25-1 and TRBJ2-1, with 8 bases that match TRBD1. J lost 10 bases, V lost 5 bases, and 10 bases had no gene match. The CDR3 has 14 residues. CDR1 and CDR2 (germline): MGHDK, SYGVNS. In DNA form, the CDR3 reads TGTGCCAGCAGTTTGCGGACAGGGACCTTGGAGCAGTTCTTC. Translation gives CASSLRTGTLEQFF.